A selection of T cell receptor beta chains follows, all from one sample in a study of shared clonotypes between healthy human individuals. Measured with immunoSEQ multiplex PCR; TCRdb has only the in-frame clones, and not every one. Among roughly 2.6 million clones listed, over 85% were seen once. Material: naive CD4+ T cells sorted from blood. The receptors here all came from a man aged 18 to 35 in good health. Both conserved end residues are part of each CDR3. D genes are given only for firm matches. Clone size is stated in some rows and not others, as once, few, many or a class when expanded.

d_call | j_call | v_call | clone_size | cdr3_nt | cdr3_aa
TRBD1 | TRBJ2-1 | TRBV5-1 | - | TGCGCCAGCAGCTTACCCGGGACAGGGAGCTACAATGAGCAGTTCTTC | CASSLPGTGSYNEQFF
TRBD1 | TRBJ2-7 | TRBV15 | - | TGTGCCACCAGCAGAGTTCTCAACAGGGGCTCCTACGAGCAGTACTTC | CATSRVLNRGSYEQYF
TRBD1 | TRBJ1-1 | TRBV15 | - | TGTGCCACCAGAAGGGACAGGGTGAACACTGAAGCTTTCTTT | CATRRDRVNTEAFF
TRBD2 | TRBJ2-5 | TRBV7-3 | - | TGTGCCAGCAGCTTTAGCGGGGGGGCCTTGGAGACCCAGTACTTC | CASSFSGGALETQYF
- | TRBJ2-5 | TRBV2 | - | TGTGCCAGCAGTGAACAAGGCCCCACCAGCCAAGAGACCCAGTACTTC | CASSEQGPTSQETQYF
- | TRBJ2-3 | TRBV11-2 | - | TGTGCCAGCAGCTTAGTTGGGACTTATACCACAGATACGCAGTATTTT | CASSLVGTYTTDTQYF
TRBD1 | TRBJ2-4 | TRBV28 | - | TGTGCCTCCCAGACTTCGGACAGGGCGAAAAACATTCAGTACTTC | CASQTSDRAKNIQYF
- | TRBJ1-5 | TRBV7-2 | - | TGTGCCAGCAGCTCCCAGTTGGGCAGTTATCAGCCCCAGCATTTT | CASSSQLGSYQPQHF
- | TRBJ2-2 | TRBV6-5 | once | TGTGCCAGCAGTAGACGGGACATCGACACCGGGGAGCTGTTTTTT | CASSRRDIDTGELFF
- | TRBJ2-5 | TRBV21-1 | - | TGTGCCAGCACCATGACTAGCGGGGGGGGCTTGGAGACCCAGTACTTC | CASTMTSGGGLETQYF
- | TRBJ1-1 | TRBV18 | - | TGTGCCAGCAGCACAGAAAAGGGAGCGAACACTGAAGCTTTCTTT | CASSTEKGANTEAFF
- | TRBJ1-3 | TRBV6-5 | once | TGTGCCAGCTCGGCGAGCGACAGGACATATTTT | CASSASDRTYF
- | TRBJ1-2 | TRBV28 | - | TGTGCCAGCAGCCCGGCACACCTTAACTATGGCTACACCTTC | CASSPAHLNYGYTF
TRBD1 | TRBJ1-5 | TRBV27 | - | TGTGCCAGCAGTCCGGACAGGGGACGCAATCAGCCCCAGCATTTT | CASSPDRGRNQPQHF
- | TRBJ2-7 | TRBV25-1 | - | TGTGCCAGCAGGATGGGTGTGCCGGACGCTTACGAGCAGTACTTC | CASRMGVPDAYEQYF
TRBD1 | TRBJ2-1 | TRBV18 | once | TGTGCCAGCTCACCACCGGGACAGGGGGGGCATGAGCAGTTCTTC | CASSPPGQGGHEQFF
TRBD1 | TRBJ2-7 | TRBV19 | - | TGTGCCAGTACCCCTCGGGACAGGGTCCACGAGCAGTACTTC | CASTPRDRVHEQYF
- | TRBJ1-3 | TRBV7-9 | - | TGTGCCAGCAGCTTGTCCACAGGCGTCGGAAACACCATATATTTT | CASSLSTGVGNTIYF
TRBD2 | TRBJ2-2 | TRBV11-2 | - | TGTGCCAGCAGCGCCCGACACAAAATGACTAGCGGGAGCGGCGGGGAGCTGTTTTTT | CASSARHKMTSGSGGELFF
- | TRBJ1-1 | TRBV20-1 | - | TGCAGTGCCAAAGTAGGATTGGAAGCTTTCTTT | CSAKVGLEAFF
- | TRBJ1-4 | TRBV5-4 | few | TGTGCCAGCAGCTTGGCCGGGACTAGGGACGAAAAACTGTTTTTT | CASSLAGTRDEKLFF
- | TRBJ2-5 | TRBV7-9 | - | TGTGCCAGCAGCTTCACGGGCCGATGGGAGACCCAGTACTTC | CASSFTGRWETQYF
- | TRBJ2-1 | TRBV10-3 | - | TGTGCCATCGGGGGCAGAGACAATGAGCAGTTCTTC | CAIGGRDNEQFF
- | TRBJ1-6 | TRBV11-2 | - | TGTGCCAGCTGCCTATCTGATCTAAATAATTCACCCCTCCACTTT | CASCLSDLNNSPLHF
TRBD1 | TRBJ1-6 | TRBV10-1 | - | TGCGCCAGCATCACCATACGACAGGGCGCACATTCACCCCTCCACTTT | CASITIRQGAHSPLHF
- | TRBJ1-1 | TRBV5-6 | - | TGTGCCAGCAGCTTGGAGTGGGGGCTGAACACTGAAGCTTTCTTT | CASSLEWGLNTEAFF
- | TRBJ1-4 | TRBV5-6 | - | TGTGCCAGCAGCACGGAACCGGGGATCAATGAAAAACTGTTTTTT | CASSTEPGINEKLFF
- | TRBJ2-7 | TRBV7-2 | - | TGTGCCAGCAGCTTAGGGACAGTGTCCTACGAGCAGTACTTC | CASSLGTVSYEQYF
- | TRBJ1-4 | TRBV28 | - | TGTGCCAGCAGGTTAGGATATGAAAAACTGTTTTTT | CASRLGYEKLFF
TRBD1 | TRBJ1-2 | TRBV30 | - | TGTGCCTGGAGAGGGACAGGGGGTGGCTATGGCTACACCTTC | CAWRGTGGGYGYTF
- | TRBJ2-3 | TRBV6-5 | - | TGTGCCAGCAGTTTATTGGGCTCTAGCACAGATACGCAGTATTTT | CASSLLGSSTDTQYF
- | TRBJ2-1 | TRBV6-5 | - | TGTGCCAGCAGTTACTCGTCAGGGATTAATACCAATGAGCAGTTCTTC | CASSYSSGINTNEQFF
- | TRBJ1-3 | TRBV5-1 | - | TGCGCCAGCAGCCCGGGGGAGGGAAATGGAAACACCATATATTTT | CASSPGEGNGNTIYF
- | TRBJ1-3 | TRBV23-1 | - | TGCGCCAGCAGCCCTAGAGGAAACCGAAACACCATATATTTT | CASSPRGNRNTIYF
- | TRBJ1-5 | TRBV25-1 | - | TGTGCCAGCAGTGCTTGGGGGGCTCATCAGCCCCAGCATTTT | CASSAWGAHQPQHF
TRBD1 | TRBJ2-3 | TRBV11-3 | once | TGTGCCAGCAGCCCCGGGACAGGGAGCACAGATACGCAGTATTTT | CASSPGTGSTDTQYF
- | TRBJ2-5 | TRBV29-1 | - | TGCAGCGTTGAAGATGAGATATTTGGCGGCAGATGGACCCAGTACTTC | CSVEDEIFGGRWTQYF
- | TRBJ2-1 | TRBV28 | - | TGTGCCAGCCGCTCTGCCGGAGGGACAGCCGGAAGCTCCTACAATGAGCAGTTCTTC | CASRSAGGTAGSSYNEQFF
TRBD2 | TRBJ2-1 | TRBV11-2 | - | TGTGCCAGCAGTTCCAGACTAGCGGGCATTATCCCCAATGAGCAGTTCTTC | CASSSRLAGIIPNEQFF
TRBD2 | TRBJ2-3 | TRBV28 | - | TGTGCCAGCAGCCCCATGTGGCTAGCGGGGACAGATACGCAGTATTTT | CASSPMWLAGTDTQYF
- | TRBJ1-4 | TRBV28 | - | TGTGCCAGCAGACAACCCTCCCGGGGGCTGGAGGAAAAACTGTTTTTT | CASRQPSRGLEEKLFF
- | TRBJ1-5 | TRBV29-1 | few | TGCAGCGTTCAACAGGGATCAGCCCAGCATTTT | CSVQQGSAQHF
- | TRBJ2-5 | TRBV7-9 | - | TGTGCCAGCAGCTTAGACAGACACCAAGAGACCCAGTACTTC | CASSLDRHQETQYF
TRBD2 | TRBJ2-7 | TRBV18 | - | TGTGCCAGCTCACCAACTAGCGGGAGGGAGGGCGAGCAGTACTTC | CASSPTSGREGEQYF
TRBD2 | TRBJ2-5 | TRBV5-1 | - | TGCGCCAGCAGCCCACGGACTAGCGGTGTCCAAGAGACCCAGTACTTC | CASSPRTSGVQETQYF